The source of this T cell receptor beta chain is a study of blood T cell repertoires in COVID-19. Study overall: Whether acute or convalescent, the COVID-19 samples came from the United States, Italy and Spain. Nucleic acid was either cDNA or gDNA, and it came from T cells, B-cell-depleted T cells, or PBMCs.

Original analysis: By means of reference gene primer amplification, nucleated cell counts were estimated. TCRdb's table, derived via immunoSEQ multiplex PCR, lists solely in-frame clones and lacks some. D and trimming were read from the DNA, whereas the V and J calls and clone size are those reported in that table. The repertoire holds 120,000 or so clones, with around two thirds as singletons. The sequence was obtained from a woman in her 70s with acute or convalescent COVID-19. The source material was peripheral blood.

The DNA for the CDR3 is TGCGCCAGCAGTGGGCGTCCCATGGGGCAGGGGGTCTCGCGAGGCTACACCTTC. Translating it yields CASSGRPMGQGVSRGYTF. The chain carries TRBV10-1 and TRBJ1-2; 7 nucleotides align to TRBD1. The junction had 22 bases not matched to a gene; V was cut back by 4 bases and J by 8 bases. The CDR3 has 18 residues. Germline V lookup: CDR1 WNHNN, CDR2 SYGVQD (reference sequence).